This T cell receptor beta chain was profiled in a study of T cell responses to AZD1222 COVID-19 vaccine. Trimming took off 4 bases at V and 4 bases at J, with 10 bases between the two ends. From germline, CDR1 is SQVTM and CDR2 ANQGSEA. The CDR3 has 12 amino acids. This clone qualifies as medium-sized. Antigen: not known. Generated by immunoSEQ multiplex PCR, the TCRdb table keeps only in-frame clones and is missing some. This sample carries 120,000 to 150,000 clones, approximately 90% of them seen once, and the ten largest clones take 3.5% to 4%. Doses given second, at about 4 or about 12 weeks, were pooled. Notes on the study in general: Within unmutated variant regions lay the reported targets of nearly half of spike-specific TCRs. The donor cohort was predominantly white British with a female majority, and clonal diversity may have been underestimated. Baseline seropositivity characterized only a handful of AZD1222 recipients.

The source is an adult who received the AZD1222 COVID-19 vaccine. Sequencing used peripheral blood, obtained 28 days after the second AZD1222 dose. This chain connects TRBV29-1 to TRBJ1-1; possible D gene TRBD1, 5 bases. CDR3 loop: CSVVGLGTEAFF. The CDR3 DNA reads as TGCAGCGTTGTGGGGCTAGGCACTGAAGCTTTCTTT.